One T cell receptor beta chain is described in this entry. Its binding antigen is unknown. No qualities accompany the bases; no much larger clone lies one base away. This record belongs to a study of OX40 agonist ivuxolimab in advanced cancers. With regard to the full study: Ivuxolimab, which targeted the costimulatory receptor OX40 (CD134), was an agonistic, fully human IgG2 monoclonal antibody. Among the 50 to 55 dose-escalation patients, about 19 had hepatocellular carcinoma, about 15 melanoma, 9 renal cell carcinoma and 9 head and neck cancer. The paper reports the monotherapy dose-escalation portion (N of about 56 patients) of the phase I ivuxolimab trial. Partial responses occurred in three dose-escalation patients, of whom one had hepatocellular carcinoma and two had cutaneous melanoma. Intravenous ivuxolimab was administered to patients every 2 weeks at six dose levels: 0.01, 0.1, 0.3, 1.5, 3 and 10 mg/kg. In the dose-escalation cohort, more than 75% of patients were male, and the mean age was approximately 60 years, with a range of 23 to 79. Patients were allowed to have had prior anti-PD-1, anti-PD-L1 or anti-CTLA-4 therapy, and roughly 40% of the dose-escalation patients had previously received checkpoint inhibitors. The purpose of peripheral TCRbeta sequencing was to test whether ivuxolimab changed TCR sequence diversity and led to clonal T-cell expansion. Overall study results and their limits: Clonal expansion of both CD4+ and CD8+ blood T cells was observed from baseline to week 6 at doses 0.1 to 3.0 mg/kg. After ivuxolimab, CD8+ T cells had more expanded clones than CD4+ T cells on average. Low levels of normalized T-cell clonal expansion were also shown by some nonresponding patients. In the 0.1-3.0 mg/kg groups, partial responders had among the lowest normalized peripheral clonal expansion, particularly in CD8+ T cells. Which antigens the clonally expanded peripheral T cells were specific for was not determined.

CDR1 is given as GTSNPN and CDR2 as SVGIG, both from the germline V gene (reference sequence). V is shortened by 5 bases, J by 1 base, and the region joining them spans 18 bases. The CDR3 measures 15 amino acids from cysteine to phenylalanine. The read is trimmed to its CDR3 DNA, 45 bases read in frame from base 1. The trial excluded patients who had a history of autoimmune disease or who were on systemic immunosuppression. Peripheral blood for TCR sequencing was collected from all dose cohorts at baseline, on cycle 4 day 1, and on cycle 7 day 1. The samples were taken from a phase I, first-in-human, multicenter, open-label dose-escalation trial of ivuxolimab. Adults with locally advanced or metastatic melanoma, renal cell carcinoma, hepatocellular carcinoma or head and neck squamous cell carcinoma were enrolled in the trial. Before TCR sequencing, CD4+ and CD8+ T cells were separately sorted from peripheral blood.

Genomic DNA was extracted from sorted cells for sequencing of the TCRbeta CDR3 region. TCRbeta CDR3 regions were sequenced using the immunoSEQ Assay. The clones in this table, taken by TCRdb from immuneACCESS, are in-frame only. Not every clone is retained; where verified, under half of the shortfall comes from an unresolved V gene, and the cause of the rest is unknown. This sample has 45,000 to 65,000 clones in its table, and less than 90% of those were observed once. The ten largest clones represent more than 13% of the sample. The sample was CD4+ or CD8+ T cells sorted from blood, taken in a trial of the OX40 agonist ivuxolimab. The chain links TRBV30 with TRBJ2-7; the D gene could be either TRBD1 or TRBD2, each agreeing at 5 bases. The origin of this receptor is an adult with an advanced solid tumor such as melanoma, head and neck, liver or kidney cancer. The CDR3 in this case is CAWAVDVGVSYEQYF. The DNA sequence reads TGTGCCTGGGCGGTGGACGTGGGGGTTTCCTACGAGCAGTACTTC.